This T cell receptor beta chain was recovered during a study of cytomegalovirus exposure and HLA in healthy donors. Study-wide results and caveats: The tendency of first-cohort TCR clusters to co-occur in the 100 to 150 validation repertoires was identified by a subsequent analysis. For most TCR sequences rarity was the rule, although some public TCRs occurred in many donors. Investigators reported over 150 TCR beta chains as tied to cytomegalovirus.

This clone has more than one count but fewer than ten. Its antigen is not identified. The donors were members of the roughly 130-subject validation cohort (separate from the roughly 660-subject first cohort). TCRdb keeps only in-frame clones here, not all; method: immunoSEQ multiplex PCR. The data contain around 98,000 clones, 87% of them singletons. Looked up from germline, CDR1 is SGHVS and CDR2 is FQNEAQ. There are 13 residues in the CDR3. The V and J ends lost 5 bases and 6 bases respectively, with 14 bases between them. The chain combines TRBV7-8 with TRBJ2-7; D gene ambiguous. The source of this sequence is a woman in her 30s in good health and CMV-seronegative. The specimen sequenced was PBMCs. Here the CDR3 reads CASSPLRVGEQYF. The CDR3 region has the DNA TGTGCCAGCAGCCCGCTCCGGGTCGGCGAGCAGTACTTC.